The TCR beta chain described here comes from a study of a mutant IDH1 vaccine in newly diagnosed glioma. Study results and limitations: Immune responses induced by the vaccine were seen in 93.3% of patients, spanning multiple MHC alleles. Shifts in the top peripheral T cell clonotypes seemed unrelated to pseudoprogression.

The method was immunoSEQ multiplex PCR; TCRdb's version includes in-frame clones alone and lacks a portion of them. The table lists tens of thousands of clones, around 86% of them singletons. With respect to this clone: No antigen is known for it.

The time point is: week 47, end of study. Doses consisted of 300 ug of mutant IDH1 20-mer peptide each, paired with topical imiquimod. Scheduled for weeks 1, 3, 5, 7, 11, 15, 19 and 23, eight vaccinations were given to patients. The germline V and J ends were trimmed by 4 bases and 2 bases, with 11 bases remaining between them. Germline V gene lookup returns CDR1 GTSNPN and CDR2 SVGIG (reference sequence). The CDR3 length is 13 residues. The chain has TRBV30 and TRBJ1-1; D perhaps matches TRBD1 (5 bases). The specimen comprised PBMCs, sampled from a glioma patient whose treatment included an IDH1 peptide vaccine. The source of this sequence is a woman aged 45 to 65 with glioma. Here the CDR3 DNA reads TGTGCCTGGACCGGGGGAGCTAACACTGAAGCTTTCTTT. Translation: CAWTGGANTEAFF.